This entry describes one T cell receptor (beta chain). Its matching antigen is unknown. The CDR3 is 15 residues long. V lost 3 bases and J lost 2; bases outside the gene matches: 5. Germline CDR1 MNHEY, CDR2 SMNVEV (reference sequence). The record originates from a study of T cell responses to AZD1222 COVID-19 vaccine. Data came from immunoSEQ multiplex PCR; TCRdb stores just in-frame clones and leaves some out. The sample has 120,000 or so clones, around 85% seen once. Study-level findings and limits: Regions 160-218 and 743-854 dominated among vaccine-associated CD4 TCRs spanning spike.

The rearrangement uses TRBV27 and TRBJ2-3; 7 positions match TRBD2. Sequences were derived from peripheral blood, sampled on day 0 of AZD1222 vaccination. The clonotype originates from an adult in good health. CDR3 amino acids: CASSFRAGDTDTQYF. CDR3 nucleotides: TGTGCCAGCAGTTTCCGCGCGGGAGACACAGATACGCAGTATTTT.